The clone carrying this T cell receptor beta chain was seen many times. No antigen is known for it. This beta chain turned up in a library designed for alpha chains; as an off-target read, its abundance says little. TCRdb called the 5' RACE reads again in MiXCR, with one record for every CDR3 protein. Counted here are fewer than 15,000 distinct CDR3 sequences, 5.5% to 6% occurring once; the ten biggest clones make up around 10%. The CDR3 is 14 amino acids. The V and J ends lost 5 bases and 1 base respectively, with 6 bases between them. Germline CDR1 reads MDHEN; CDR2 reads SYDVKM. The data were taken from a study of spatial heterogeneity in lung cancer. Overall study findings and caveats: Mutation tallies in tumors tracked expanded intratumoral alpha and beta TCR counts.

As for time point: sample taken at primary tumor resection. The sample was lung tumor tissue, taken at surgery. The TCR comes from a female donor with early-stage non-small cell lung cancer. The chain recombines TRBV28 with TRBJ2-6, with a weak D call TRBD1 (5 bases). The CDR3 sequence is CASSDRSGANVLTF. In DNA, the CDR3 is TGTGCCAGCAGTGACAGATCTGGGGCCAACGTCCTGACTTTC.